The clone carrying this TCR beta chain was seen once. This specimen belongs to a study of blood T cell repertoires in COVID-19. Study overall: PBMCs, B-cell-depleted T cells, or T cells were the source of the cDNA or gDNA that made up the material.

Enrollment of patients from Seattle took place during active infection, with longitudinal follow-up. CDR3 length equals 12 residues. V gave up 7 bases and J gave up 4 bases; unmatched junction bases: 4. Per the study methods: Estimation of nucleated cell counts was performed using reference gene primer amplification. Sequenced by immunoSEQ multiplex PCR; TCRdb stores in-frame clones only, minus some. Clone size and the V and J calls come from that table; the DNA yielded D and trimming. The sample lists around 100,000 clones; roughly 90% were seen once. The sequence was collected from a man between 45 and 60 years old with COVID-19, enrolled during active disease. The chain is built from TRBV12-3 or TRBV12-4 and TRBJ2-7; TRBD1 matches at 7 bases. The material sequenced was peripheral blood. This CDR3 reads CASNTGEYEQYF. The CDR3 DNA follows: TGTGCCAGCAACACAGGGGAGTACGAGCAGTACTTC.